This is a list of T cell receptor beta chains from one sample in a study of T cell responses to AZD1222 COVID-19 vaccine. TCRdb's copy holds only in-frame clones and misses some; the assay was immunoSEQ multiplex PCR. In the table there are over 120,000 clones, about nine tenths of which are singletons. The sample was peripheral blood, taken on day 0 of AZD1222 vaccination. The receptors stem from an adult in good health. The CDR3 runs from the conserved cysteine through the conserved F or W. The D gene is left open where the match is weak. Only part of the rows carry a size: once, few, many, or a class if the clone is expanded.

clone_size,v_call,d_call,j_call,cdr3_aa,cdr3_nt
once,TRBV6-5,TRBD1,TRBJ1-6,CASSGTGANSPLHF,TGTGCCAGCAGCGGGACAGGAGCGAATTCACCCCTCCACTTT
-,TRBV28,TRBD1,TRBJ1-5,CASSIIRTGLYQPQHF,TGTGCCAGCAGTATAATTCGGACAGGGCTGTATCAGCCCCAGCATTTT
-,TRBV5-1,TRBD2,TRBJ2-5,CASSLAGGRDPGETQYF,TGCGCCAGCAGCTTGGCTGGCGGGAGGGACCCCGGTGAGACCCAGTACTTC
-,TRBV5-5,-,TRBJ1-2,CASSLPGEGGYTF,TGTGCCAGCAGCTTGCCAGGGGAGGGGGGCTACACCTTC
-,TRBV19,-,TRBJ1-2,CASSITERGNYGYTF,TGTGCCAGTAGTATTACGGAGAGGGGTAACTATGGCTACACCTTC
-,TRBV19,TRBD1,TRBJ1-1,CASTYRTGGEAFF,TGTGCCAGTACCTACCGGACAGGGGGAGAAGCTTTCTTT
-,TRBV11-2,-,TRBJ1-3,CASSLLQVSSGNTIYF,TGTGCCAGCAGCTTACTCCAGGTTAGCTCTGGAAACACCATATATTTT
-,TRBV5-1,TRBD2,TRBJ2-1,CASSPPSGAYEQFF,TGCGCCAGCAGCCCCCCTAGCGGGGCGTATGAGCAGTTCTTC
-,TRBV7-2,-,TRBJ2-1,CASSFAGNEQFF,TGTGCCAGCAGCTTCGCGGGGAATGAGCAGTTCTTC
-,TRBV5-4,-,TRBJ1-6,CASSLGGGDSPLHF,TGTGCCAGCAGCTTGGGTGGAGGGGATTCACCCCTCCACTTT
-,TRBV5-5,-,TRBJ1-4,CASSTRDGNEKLFF,TGTGCCAGCAGCACCCGGGACGGTAATGAAAAACTGTTTTTT
-,TRBV7-2,-,TRBJ2-5,CASSLGVQDITQYF,TGTGCCAGCAGCTTAGGGGTTCAGGACATTACCCAGTACTTC
-,TRBV6-4,-,TRBJ2-7,CASRPPARVHEQYF,TGTGCCAGCAGACCTCCGGCCAGGGTCCACGAGCAGTACTTC
-,TRBV6-6,-,TRBJ1-3,CASSFRHGNTIYF,TGTGCCAGCAGCTTCCGTCACGGAAACACCATATATTTT
-,TRBV9,-,TRBJ1-5,CASTPGHNSNQPQHF,TGTGCCAGCACTCCAGGACATAATAGCAATCAGCCCCAGCATTTT